This T cell receptor beta chain was sequenced in a study of blood T cell repertoires in COVID-19. Whole-study context: Collection of acute and convalescent COVID-19 samples took place in the United States, Italy and Spain. Sources were T cells, B-cell-depleted T cells, or PBMCs; the material itself was cDNA or gDNA.

The CDR3 length is 19 residues. In germline, CDR1 is LGHNA, CDR2 YSLEER. Unmatched junction bases numbered 14, after V lost 5 bases and J lost 0 bases. Original processing notes: Cell counts per sample came from amplifying reference gene primers. Sequenced by immunoSEQ multiplex PCR; TCRdb stores in-frame clones only, minus some. D and trimming come from the DNA, and the V and J calls and clone size come from that table. This sample yields more than 150,000 clones, of which more than 70% are seen a single time; about 14% belongs to the top ten. The chain combines TRBV4-3 with TRBJ2-3; 10 bases align to TRBD1. This clonotype originated in a man aged 18 to 29 with active or convalescent COVID-19. Source material: peripheral blood. CDR3 bases: TGCGCCAGCAGCAGTTTGGCCCGCTGGGACAGGGGTAGCACAGATACGCAGTATTTT. It codes for CASSSLARWDRGSTDTQYF.